Listed below are T cell receptor beta chains from one sample, sequenced in a study of early T cells in non-severe SARS-CoV-2 infection. TCRdb used MiXCR to reprocess the 5' RACE reads, holding one entry per CDR3 protein. The data contain 60,000 to 75,000 distinct CDR3 sequences, roughly 11% of them singletons. The sample here was whole blood, taken at baseline. Receptors originate from an adult who was a healthcare worker with PCR-confirmed SARS-CoV-2 infection or an uninfected control (not recorded which). Each CDR3 is given with its conserved first and last residue. Each record gives: J gene, V gene, D gene, clone size, CDR3 DNA, CDR3 protein. A D gene is named only where the DNA matches it firmly. Expanded clones are given a class, and other clones once, few, many or no size at all.

J: TRBJ2-5; V: TRBV7-2; D: TRBD1; size: few; DNA: TGTGCCAGCAGCAAGACCGGGACAGGGTATTCCGCAGAGACCCAGTACTTC; CDR3: CASSKTGTGYSAETQYF
J: TRBJ2-7; V: TRBV2; D: NA; size: NA; DNA: TGTGCCAGCAGTGAAGCGGGAGGTAACCTTAAAGACGAGCAGTACTTC; CDR3: CASSEAGGNLKDEQYF
J: TRBJ2-1; V: TRBV18; D: NA; size: few; DNA: TGTGCCAGCTCACCAAGGGGGGCCGACTACAATGAGCAGTTCTTC; CDR3: CASSPRGADYNEQFF
J: TRBJ2-1; V: TRBV7-6; D: NA; size: many; DNA: TGTGCCAGCAGCTTAGAGGTTACCCTATCAGGGCAGTTCTTC; CDR3: CASSLEVTLSGQFF
J: TRBJ1-6; V: TRBV28; D: NA; size: few; DNA: TGTGCCAGCAGTTTACGGGATTCACCCCTCCACTTT; CDR3: CASSLRDSPLHF
J: TRBJ1-5; V: TRBV29-1; D: NA; size: few; DNA: TGCAGCGTTTCTACAGCTAGCAATCAGCCCCAGCATTTT; CDR3: CSVSTASNQPQHF
J: TRBJ2-6; V: TRBV11-3; D: TRBD1; size: NA; DNA: TGTGCCAGCAGCCACAGGGGGCGAGGGGCCAACGTCCTGACTTTC; CDR3: CASSHRGRGANVLTF
J: TRBJ1-1; V: TRBV4-1; D: TRBD1; size: few; DNA: TGCGCCAGCAGCTTCAACAGGGGGAACACTGAAGCTTTCTTT; CDR3: CASSFNRGNTEAFF
J: TRBJ2-6; V: TRBV20-1; D: NA; size: NA; DNA: TGCAGTGCTAGAGCCATGACAGACTCTGGGGCCAACGTCCTGACTTTC; CDR3: CSARAMTDSGANVLTF
J: TRBJ1-1; V: TRBV12-3/TRBV12-4; D: NA; size: few; DNA: TGTGCCAGCAGTTTAGGGGTTGAAGCTTTCTTT; CDR3: CASSLGVEAFF
J: TRBJ2-7; V: TRBV9; D: NA; size: few; DNA: TGTGCCAGCAGCGCTGGGGGACATCCGGCTAACGAGCAGTACTTC; CDR3: CASSAGGHPANEQYF
J: TRBJ1-2; V: TRBV10-1; D: NA; size: many; DNA: TGCGCCAGCAGTGAGTCGAGGCAGGACTATGGCTACACCTTC; CDR3: CASSESRQDYGYTF
J: TRBJ2-2; V: TRBV19; D: NA; size: few; DNA: TGTGCCAGTAGTTCCTCCGGGACCGCCCTGACCGGGGAGCTGTTTTTT; CDR3: CASSSSGTALTGELFF
J: TRBJ1-6; V: TRBV11-2; D: NA; size: many; DNA: TGTGCCAGCAGCTTAACCGGGGGACATTCACCCCTCCACTTT; CDR3: CASSLTGGHSPLHF
J: TRBJ2-3; V: TRBV5-1; D: TRBD1; size: NA; DNA: TGCGCCAGCAGCTCCACGGGGACAGGGGGCCGGGATACGCAGTATTTT; CDR3: CASSSTGTGGRDTQYF
J: TRBJ1-2; V: TRBV6-5; D: NA; size: many; DNA: TGTGCCGCACGACCCGACCGAAGCCCAGCTAACTATGGCTACACCTTC; CDR3: CAARPDRSPANYGYTF
J: TRBJ2-7; V: TRBV3-1; D: NA; size: NA; DNA: TGTGCCAGCAGCCAAGAGCTGGGGGCGGACGCAGGGCAGTACTTC; CDR3: CASSQELGADAGQYF
J: TRBJ2-3; V: TRBV7-9; D: NA; size: few; DNA: TGTGCCAGCAGCCCTAAGGATACGCAGTATTTT; CDR3: CASSPKDTQYF
J: TRBJ2-4; V: TRBV20-1; D: NA; size: many; DNA: TGCAGTGCCCCCGGGGCTTTTGGCCGAGACATTCAGTACTTC; CDR3: CSAPGAFGRDIQYF
J: TRBJ2-7; V: TRBV18; D: NA; size: once; DNA: TGTGCCAGCTCACCACTTGGTGCGGTCGGAATCGAGCAGTACTTC; CDR3: CASSPLGAVGIEQYF
J: TRBJ2-5; V: TRBV24-1; D: TRBD2; size: NA; DNA: TGTGCCACCAGTGAGGCCGGGACTAGCGGGAGTAGGGAGACCCAGTACTTC; CDR3: CATSEAGTSGSRETQYF
J: TRBJ2-2; V: TRBV24-1; D: NA; size: few; DNA: TGTGCCACCAGTGGGAGGACACCGAACACCGGGGAGCTGTTTTTT; CDR3: CATSGRTPNTGELFF
J: TRBJ1-3; V: TRBV5-6; D: NA; size: many; DNA: TGTGCCAGCAGCTTGGGACCGAGGAACACCATATATTTT; CDR3: CASSLGPRNTIYF
J: TRBJ1-1; V: TRBV2; D: NA; size: many; DNA: TGTGCCAGCAGCGGAGAGGGGTCCCCGAACACTGAAGCTTTCTTT; CDR3: CASSGEGSPNTEAFF
J: TRBJ2-5; V: TRBV7-7; D: TRBD2; size: few; DNA: TGTGCCAGCAGCCTTCGACTAGCTCGTACAGAGACCCAGTACTTC; CDR3: CASSLRLARTETQYF
J: TRBJ2-4; V: TRBV11-2; D: NA; size: NA; DNA: TGTGCCAGCAGCCCTCGCGGGGCCCGACGGAACATTCAGTACTTC; CDR3: CASSPRGARRNIQYF
J: TRBJ1-2; V: TRBV7-2; D: NA; size: few; DNA: TGTGCCAGCAGCTTACCTGCCAGACAGAGTTATGGCTACACCTTC; CDR3: CASSLPARQSYGYTF
J: TRBJ2-7; V: TRBV5-4; D: TRBD1; size: NA; DNA: TGTGCCAGCAGCCTGGGACAGGCCTCCTACGAGCAGTACTTC; CDR3: CASSLGQASYEQYF
J: TRBJ2-1; V: TRBV24-1; D: NA; size: few; DNA: TGTGCCACCAGTGATTCCGGGCGAGTCTCCTACAATGAGCAGTTCTTC; CDR3: CATSDSGRVSYNEQFF
J: TRBJ2-5; V: TRBV2; D: NA; size: few; DNA: TGTGCCAGCAGTTCCGACTACGTTGAGACCCAGTACTTC; CDR3: CASSSDYVETQYF
J: TRBJ2-1; V: TRBV29-1; D: NA; size: NA; DNA: TGCAGCGTCGCCACCCGAGAGGAACTCGTCTTC; CDR3: CSVATREELVF
J: TRBJ2-1; V: TRBV5-1; D: TRBD1; size: NA; DNA: TGCGCCAGCAGCTTCTCGGGACAGGGGTACAATGAGCAGTTCTTC; CDR3: CASSFSGQGYNEQFF
J: TRBJ1-2; V: TRBV2; D: NA; size: NA; DNA: TGTGCCAGCAGTGAGATCAGGCAGGGTGGCGGCTACACCTTC; CDR3: CASSEIRQGGGYTF
J: TRBJ2-5; V: TRBV19; D: NA; size: few; DNA: TGTGCCAGTAGTATCCAACTGAAAGGAACCCAGTACTTC; CDR3: CASSIQLKGTQYF
J: TRBJ2-6; V: TRBV6-6; D: NA; size: many; DNA: TGTGCCAGCAGTTACCAATCGGCTGGGGCCAACGTCCTGACTTTC; CDR3: CASSYQSAGANVLTF
J: TRBJ1-1; V: TRBV27; D: NA; size: NA; DNA: TGTGCCGGCAGTTTCAGGGGTGGAACTGAAGCTTTCTTT; CDR3: CAGSFRGGTEAFF
J: TRBJ1-1; V: TRBV12-3/TRBV12-4; D: NA; size: many; DNA: TGTGCCAGCAGTTTAGTTCGCGGGAACACTGAAGCTTTCTTT; CDR3: CASSLVRGNTEAFF
J: TRBJ2-1; V: TRBV5-1; D: TRBD1; size: many; DNA: TGCGCCAGCAGCTTGAATTCCGGGACAGGGTCCTACAATGAGCAGTTCTTC; CDR3: CASSLNSGTGSYNEQFF
J: TRBJ2-1; V: TRBV5-5; D: NA; size: NA; DNA: TGTGCCAGCAGCTACAGGGAGTTGGAGCAGTTCTTC; CDR3: CASSYRELEQFF
J: TRBJ2-1; V: TRBV6-1; D: NA; size: few; DNA: TGTGCCAGCAGTGATCGCTTGAATGAGCAGTTCTTC; CDR3: CASSDRLNEQFF
J: TRBJ1-6; V: TRBV2; D: NA; size: many; DNA: TGTGCCAGCAGTGAGGGGCAGGGAAATTCACCCCTCCACTTT; CDR3: CASSEGQGNSPLHF
J: TRBJ2-1; V: TRBV14; D: TRBD2; size: many; DNA: TGTGCCAGCAGCCAAGAAACCCTAGCGGGGAAATACAATGAGCAGTTCTTC; CDR3: CASSQETLAGKYNEQFF